This is a list of T cell receptor beta chains from one sample in a study of T cell clonotyping in hematopoietic cell transplantation. Profiled with immunoSEQ multiplex PCR; TCRdb holds only in-frame clones, not every one. The sample carries 15,000 to 20,000 clones, about nine tenths recorded once. The specimen was peripheral blood mononuclear cells. Receptors originate from a man aged 40-50 years in good health. Some clones in this sample may be carry-over from other donors' samples. The CDR3 runs from the conserved cysteine through the conserved F or W. Fields, in order: clone size, D gene, CDR3 length, J gene, V gene, CDR3 DNA, CDR3 protein. The D gene is left open where the match is weak. Size tells how often a clone was seen (once, few, many) or the class of an expanded clone, and some rows leave it out.

-,-,13,TRBJ2-5,TRBV7-7,TGTGCTAGCAGCTTCGGTTACCAAGAGACCCAGTACTTC,CASSFGYQETQYF
-,-,13,TRBJ2-7,TRBV30,TGTGCCTGGAGTGTAGGGGATACCTACGAGCAGTACTTC,CAWSVGDTYEQYF
-,TRBD1,15,TRBJ1-1,TRBV19,TGTGCCAGTAGTCTCACGACAGGGGGCCGAACTGAAGCTTTCTTT,CASSLTTGGRTEAFF
once,TRBD1,18,TRBJ2-2,TRBV5-1,TGCGCCAGCAGCTGGGCACCGGGACAGGTTGGTTACACCGGGGAGCTGTTTTTT,CASSWAPGQVGYTGELFF
-,TRBD2,15,TRBJ2-1,TRBV7-8,TGTGCCAGCACCCAACGACTAGCGGAATACAATGAGCAGTTCTTC,CASTQRLAEYNEQFF
-,-,17,TRBJ2-1,TRBV30,TGTGCCTGGAGCGGCCCGGGGGGCGGGAGCTCCTACAATGAGCAGTTCTTC,CAWSGPGGGSSYNEQFF
-,-,12,TRBJ2-1,TRBV7-3,TGTGCCAGCAGCCTGGACCAGGGCGCGCAGTTCTTC,CASSLDQGAQFF
once,-,13,TRBJ2-2,TRBV25-1,TGTGCCAGCAATGCAGTCAACACCGGGGAGCTGTTTTTT,CASNAVNTGELFF
-,-,14,TRBJ1-5,TRBV4-1,TGCGCCAGCAGCCAAGTGGGTAGCAATCAGCCCCAGCATTTT,CASSQVGSNQPQHF
-,-,14,TRBJ1-5,TRBV7-2,TGTGCCAGCAGCCCTCGGGGTAGCAATCAGCCCCAGCATTTT,CASSPRGSNQPQHF
once,TRBD1,17,TRBJ2-6,TRBV7-8,TGTGCCAGCAGCTTACGGGACAGCTACTCTGGGGCCAACGTCCTGACTTTC,CASSLRDSYSGANVLTF
-,TRBD1,12,TRBJ2-7,TRBV11-2,TGTGCCAGCAGCCGACAGGGCTACGAGCAGTACTTC,CASSRQGYEQYF
-,-,13,TRBJ2-5,TRBV28,TGTGCCAGCAGTTTCCTCCTAAGAGAGACCCAGTACTTC,CASSFLLRETQYF
-,TRBD2,16,TRBJ2-3,TRBV4-3,TGCGCCAGCAGCCAAGGACTAGCGGGGGTACAAGATACGCAGTATTTT,CASSQGLAGVQDTQYF
-,-,13,TRBJ2-5,TRBV5-1,TGCGCCAGCAGCCGGCTTCTCCAAGAGACCCAGTACTTC,CASSRLLQETQYF
-,-,13,TRBJ2-7,TRBV11-1,TGTGCCAGCAGCCGGGACGTCTCCTACGAGCAGTACTTC,CASSRDVSYEQYF
-,-,13,TRBJ2-2,TRBV27,TGTGCCAGCAGTTTCGTGGGCACCGGGGAGCTGTTTTTT,CASSFVGTGELFF
-,TRBD2,17,TRBJ2-1,TRBV4-1,TGCGCCAGCAGCCAAGGCGCTGGCGGGAGGGGTTACAATGAGCAGTTCTTC,CASSQGAGGRGYNEQFF
-,-,15,TRBJ2-2,TRBV18,TGTGCCAGCTCCCGCGGGACTCCTCAAACCGGGGAGCTGTTTTTT,CASSRGTPQTGELFF
-,-,14,TRBJ2-7,TRBV10-3,TGTGCCATCAGTGAGACCGGCCAAACCTACGAGCAGTACTTC,CAISETGQTYEQYF
-,TRBD1,14,TRBJ2-7,TRBV10-2,TGCGCCAGCAGTGAGGGACAGGGTTTTACGGAGCAGTACTTC,CASSEGQGFTEQYF
-,TRBD1,16,TRBJ1-2,TRBV7-9,TGTGCCAGCAGCCTAGAAGGGACAGGATCTAACTATGGCTACACCTTC,CASSLEGTGSNYGYTF
-,-,16,TRBJ1-6,TRBV5-4,TGTGCCAGCAGCAATGGTGGGGGAGCAAATAATTCACCCCTCCACTTT,CASSNGGGANNSPLHF
-,TRBD2,13,TRBJ2-7,TRBV19,TGTGCCAGCAGGGCTAGCGGGAGCGACGAGCAGTACTTC,CASRASGSDEQYF
-,-,15,TRBJ2-5,TRBV29-1,TGCAGCGTTGACAGCCAACTAGGGTACCAAGAGACCCAGTACTTC,CSVDSQLGYQETQYF
-,TRBD1,13,TRBJ1-2,TRBV29-1,TGCAGCGTTCCCAGGACAGGGATCTATGGCTACACCTTC,CSVPRTGIYGYTF
-,-,11,TRBJ2-1,TRBV29-1,TGCAGCCAGACTAGAGACGTTGAGCAGTTCTTC,CSQTRDVEQFF
-,-,16,TRBJ1-4,TRBV9,TGTGCCAGCAGCGTAGCTACGAGTAGAGCTAATGAAAAACTGTTTTTT,CASSVATSRANEKLFF
-,-,15,TRBJ1-6,TRBV6-1,TGTGCCAGCAGTGGGGGGGGGACCTATAATTCACCCCTCCACTTT,CASSGGGTYNSPLHF
-,-,14,TRBJ1-2,TRBV7-9,TGTGCCAGCAGCTTACCAGGGGCTAACTATGGCTACACCTTC,CASSLPGANYGYTF
-,TRBD1,15,TRBJ2-5,TRBV5-6,TGTGCCAGCAGCTTTGCGGGACAGGGCCAAGAGACCCAGTACTTC,CASSFAGQGQETQYF
-,-,12,TRBJ1-4,TRBV2,TGTGCCAGCAGTGAAGCGGAGGAAAAACTGTTTTTT,CASSEAEEKLFF
-,-,14,TRBJ1-2,TRBV5-1,TGCGCCAGCAGCTTGGTCAGGGGACACTATGGCTACACCTTC,CASSLVRGHYGYTF
-,TRBD2,15,TRBJ2-3,TRBV7-3,TGTGCCAGCAGCTGGAGCGGGAGGGACGCAGATACGCAGTATTTT,CASSWSGRDADTQYF
-,-,14,TRBJ2-5,TRBV5-1,TGCGCCAGCAGCGGAGGACGGTCCCAAGAGACCCAGTACTTC,CASSGGRSQETQYF
-,TRBD1,16,TRBJ1-3,TRBV6-5,TGTGCCAGCAGTTCTCCGAGGACAGGGAGAGGAAACACCATATATTTT,CASSSPRTGRGNTIYF
-,-,13,TRBJ2-5,TRBV5-6,TGTGCCAGCAGCCGGGGAAGCCAAGAGACCCAGTACTTC,CASSRGSQETQYF